A single sample is the source of the 20 T cell receptor beta chains below, sequenced in a study of cytomegalovirus exposure and HLA in healthy donors. The PCR made use of 60 Vbeta and 13 Jbeta primers. Method: immunoSEQ multiplex PCR; TCRdb's copy keeps in-frame clones and lacks some. This sample has fewer than 110,000 clones; approximately 79% occur once, and the top ten carry approximately 4.3%. The sample comprised PBMCs. These receptors were obtained from a man aged 50-60 years in good health and CMV-seropositive.

The rearrangement uses TRBV9 and TRBJ1-1, with a weak D call TRBD1 (6 bases). CDR3 length: 15 amino acids. Trimming pared 4 bases from V and 4 bases from J, leaving 17 bases between. CDR1 SGDLS and CDR2 YYNGEE come from the germline V gene. The CDR3 loop is CASSTHRDGGTEAFF. CDR3 coding DNA: TGTGCCAGCAGCACCCACAGGGACGGCGGCACTGAAGCTTTCTTT.

The J gene is TRBJ1-6, the V gene TRBV6-1; TRBD1 matches at 7 bases. With 10 bases clipped from V and 7 bases from J, the junction kept 10 bases outside the gene matches. Germline CDR1 MNHNS, CDR2 SASEGT. CDR3 length equals 14 residues. CDR3 in amino acids: CAINRGTENSPLHF. CDR3 nucleotides: TGTGCCATCAACCGAGGGACAGAAAATTCACCCCTCCACTTT.

The chain uses TRBV6-6 and TRBJ2-4; D is perhaps TRBD1 (6 bases). Germline values: CDR1 MNHNY, CDR2 SVGAGI (reference sequence). The CDR3 is made up of 12 amino acids. V gave up 2 bases and J gave up 8 bases, with 7 bases separating them. CDR3 sequence reads: CASSYTGHIQYF. The DNA for the CDR3 is TGTGCCAGCAGTTACACAGGGCACATTCAGTACTTC.

This clone was recorded once. The rearrangement uses TRBV19 and TRBJ1-2; 9 bases agree with TRBD1. From germline, CDR1 is LNHDA and CDR2 SQIVND (reference sequence). V gave up 4 bases and J gave up 2 bases; unmatched junction bases: 5. The CDR3 covers 15 residues. The CDR3 loop is CASSTDRGSNYGYTF. The DNA for the CDR3 is TGTGCCAGTAGTACCGACAGGGGGTCAAACTATGGCTACACCTTC.

This clone was observed a few times. This sequence joins TRBV6-1 and TRBJ2-7; 10 positions agree with TRBD1. Germline CDR1 reads MNHNS; CDR2 reads SASEGT. This CDR3 contains 14 residues. Trimming at V came to 8 bases and at J to 7 bases, leaving 11 bases not matched to a gene. CDR3 amino acids: CASPPGQGLVEQYF. CDR3 coding DNA: TGTGCCAGCCCCCCGGGACAGGGGTTAGTGGAGCAGTACTTC.

The chain combines TRBV9 with TRBJ2-1; tentatively, D is TRBD1 (5 bases). Germline values: CDR1 SGDLS, CDR2 YYNGEE. This CDR3 region has 17 residues. Trimming took 0 bases from V and 2 from J, leaving 15 bases between them. This CDR3 reads CASSVVGAPWAYNEQFF. The CDR3 DNA sequence: TGTGCCAGCAGCGTAGTAGGGGCACCGTGGGCCTACAATGAGCAGTTCTTC.

This chain uses TRBV5-4 with TRBJ2-1, with 9 bases fitting TRBD1. This CDR3 is built from 16 residues. Germline CDR1 is SGHNT and CDR2 is YYREEE (reference sequence). With 0 bases clipped from V and 8 bases from J, the junction kept 9 bases outside the gene matches. The CDR3: CASSLAHLDRGHEQFF. The CDR3 DNA is TGTGCCAGCAGCTTGGCCCATTTGGACAGGGGCCATGAGCAGTTCTTC.

There are a few counts of this clone. The chain uses TRBV7-2 and TRBJ1-5, with 11 bases fitting TRBD1. CDR3 size: 15 residues. The germline CDR1 and CDR2 sequences are SGHTA and FQGNSA. V shed 6 bases and J 7 bases; nucleotides not matched to a gene: 8. The CDR3 DNA reads TGTGCCAGCAGTCGGGACAGGGGGAGAGAACAGCCCCAGCATTTT. Protein: CASSRDRGREQPQHF.

J is TRBJ2-3 and V is TRBV27; 7 positions agree with TRBD2. Germline-derived CDR1 and CDR2 are MNHEY and SMNVEV (reference sequence). V lost 5 bases and J lost 0; bases outside the gene matches: 2. CDR3 length equals 14 residues. In DNA, the CDR3 is TGTGCCAGCAGTGGGGGGGGGAGCACAGATACGCAGTATTTT. This translates into CASSGGGSTDTQYF.

The chain is built from TRBV28 and TRBJ2-2, with D maybe TRBD2 (7 bases). CDR3 length equals 14 residues. Germline V gives CDR1 MDHEN, CDR2 SYDVKM. Trimming shortened V by 8 bases and J by 2 bases, and 12 bases separated the two germline ends. In DNA, the CDR3 is TGTGCCAGCCGGAGGGGGGGAAACACCGGGGAGCTGTTTTTT. The encoded protein is CASRRGGNTGELFF.

This clone was observed a few times. The chain links TRBV29-1 to TRBJ2-1; D is possibly TRBD2 (5 bases). CDR1 and CDR2 (germline): SQVTM, ANQGSEA. The length of the CDR3 is 13 residues. The V end was cut by 7 bases, the J end by 0 bases, with 10 bases between. CDR3 coding DNA: TGCAGCGCTGGGGAGAGCTCCTACAATGAGCAGTTCTTC. This sequence encodes CSAGESSYNEQFF.

This chain uses TRBV7-2 with TRBJ1-5, with 8 bases fitting TRBD1. This CDR3 region has 13 residues. V dropped 5 bases and J dropped 7; count of bases not matched to a gene: 4. Germline V gene data show CDR1 as SGHTA and CDR2 as FQGNSA. The CDR3 region has the DNA TGTGCCAGCAGCGCGGACAGGGTCCAGCCCCAGCATTTT. It specifies CASSADRVQPQHF.

The genes are TRBV7-9 and TRBJ1-3; D is possibly TRBD1 (5 bases). Germline V CDR1 and CDR2: SEHNR, FQNEAQ (reference sequence). This CDR3 contains 13 residues. The CDR3 coding sequence is TGTGGGTCGCGCAGGGTGGGAGGAAACACCATATATTTT. This codes for CGSRRVGGNTIYF.

The CDR3 here is CASSLPGQGDEKLFF. CDR3 in DNA: TGCGCCAGCAGCCTCCCGGGACAGGGGGATGAAAAACTGTTTTTT. The chain is built from TRBV4-1 and TRBJ1-4, with 11 bases that match TRBD1. CDR1 is MGHRA and CDR2 is YSYEKL in the germline V gene. CDR3 length equals 15 residues. Trimming removed 4 bases from V and 6 bases from J; junction bases left unmatched: 4.

The rearrangement joins TRBV7-2 to TRBJ2-5; D possibly corresponds to TRBD2 (5 bases). The germline V gene encodes CDR1 SGHTA and CDR2 FQGNSA. V was clipped by 3 bases and J by 1 base, with 12 bases between them. The CDR3 sequence is 15 residues long. The CDR3 here is CASSFRAGVQETQYF. The DNA of the CDR3 is TGTGCCAGCAGCTTTCGGGCGGGCGTCCAAGAGACCCAGTACTTC.

The rearrangement uses TRBV7-9 and TRBJ1-2, with 7 bases identical to TRBD1. The CDR3 totals 13 residues. From germline, CDR1 is SEHNR and CDR2 FQNEAQ (reference sequence). The trim removed 8 bases at V and 3 bases at J, leaving 6 bases unmatched. As DNA, the CDR3 is TGTGCCAGCCGAGGACAGGACCACTATGGCTACACCTTC. Translation: CASRGQDHYGYTF. Full variable domain (missing parts from reference TRBV7-9 and TRBJ1-2): DTGVSQNPRHKITKRGQNVTFRCDPISEHNRLYWYRQTLGQGPEFLTYFQNEAQLEKSRLLSDRFSAERPKGSFSTLEIQRTEQGDSAMYLCASRGQDHYGYTFGSGTRLTVV.

The rearrangement uses TRBV10-2 and TRBJ1-5, with TRBD1 identical over 10 bases. The CDR3 runs 14 residues. Germline CDR1 WSHSY, CDR2 SAAADI. V lost 6 bases to trimming and J lost 6 bases; unmatched junction nucleotides: 5. CDR3 nucleotide sequence: TGCGCCAGCAGGACCGGACAGGGGGGTCAGCCCCAGCATTTT. Amino acid sequence: CASRTGQGGQPQHF.

The V call is TRBV19, the J call TRBJ2-5; TRBD2 matches 7 bases. J lost 11 bases, V lost 7 bases, and 16 bases had no gene match. The CDR3 is 14 residues long. CDR1 is LNHDA and CDR2 is SQIVND in the germline V gene (reference sequence). In DNA form, the CDR3 reads TGTGCCAGTATCCGGGACTCCCCTCGGCGGGAGCAGTACTTC. Translation gives CASIRDSPRREQYF.

The chain has TRBV29-1 and TRBJ2-3; 8 bases are a match to TRBD1. Germline CDR1 SQVTM, CDR2 ANQGSEA. The CDR3 has 15 amino acids. V was clipped by 4 bases and J by 3 bases; unmatched bases: 9. In DNA form, the CDR3 reads TGCAGCGTTGGGGCAGGGGGCGCGTGGACAGATACGCAGTATTTT. It specifies CSVGAGGAWTDTQYF.

This chain joins TRBV2 and TRBJ1-1; possibly TRBD1 for D (6 bases). CDR1 SNHLY and CDR2 FYNNEI come from the germline V gene. V lost 6 bases to trimming and J lost 10 bases, with 15 bases between them. This CDR3 region has 12 residues. CDR3 amino acids: CASSDRRGGAFF. CDR3 nucleotides: TGTGCCAGCAGCGACAGGCGTGGGGGAGCTTTCTTT.